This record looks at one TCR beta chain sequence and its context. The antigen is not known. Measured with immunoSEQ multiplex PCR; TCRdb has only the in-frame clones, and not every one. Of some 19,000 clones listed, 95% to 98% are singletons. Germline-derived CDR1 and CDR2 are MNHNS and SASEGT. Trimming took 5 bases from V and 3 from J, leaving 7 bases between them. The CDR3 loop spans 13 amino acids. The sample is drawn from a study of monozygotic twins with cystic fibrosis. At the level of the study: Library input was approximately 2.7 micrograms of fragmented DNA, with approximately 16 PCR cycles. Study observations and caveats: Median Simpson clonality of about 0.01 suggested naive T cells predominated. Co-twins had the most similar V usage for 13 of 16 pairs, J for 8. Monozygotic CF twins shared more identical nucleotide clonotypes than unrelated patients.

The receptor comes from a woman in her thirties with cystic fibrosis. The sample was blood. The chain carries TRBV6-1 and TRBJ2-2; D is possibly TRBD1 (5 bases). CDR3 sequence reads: CASSLTDTGELFF. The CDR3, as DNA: TGTGCCAGCAGTTTGACAGACACCGGGGAGCTGTTTTTT.